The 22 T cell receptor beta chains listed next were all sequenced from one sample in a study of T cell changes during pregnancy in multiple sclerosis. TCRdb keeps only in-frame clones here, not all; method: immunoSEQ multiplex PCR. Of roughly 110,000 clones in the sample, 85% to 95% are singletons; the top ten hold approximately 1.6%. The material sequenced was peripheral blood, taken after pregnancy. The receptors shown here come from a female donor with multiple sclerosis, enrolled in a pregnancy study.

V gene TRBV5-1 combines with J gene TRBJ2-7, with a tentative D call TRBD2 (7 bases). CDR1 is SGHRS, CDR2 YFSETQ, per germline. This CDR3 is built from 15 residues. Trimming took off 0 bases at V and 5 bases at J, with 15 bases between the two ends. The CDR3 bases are TGCGCCAGCAGCTTGGACGGCGGGGGCTGGGACGAGCAGTACTTC. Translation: CASSLDGGGWDEQYF.

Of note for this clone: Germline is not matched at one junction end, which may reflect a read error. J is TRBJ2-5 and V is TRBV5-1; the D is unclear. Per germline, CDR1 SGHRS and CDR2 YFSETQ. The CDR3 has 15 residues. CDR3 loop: CASSLDPRYQETQYF. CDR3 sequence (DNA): TGCGCCAGCAGCTTGGATCCCCGATACCAAGAGACTCAGTACTTC. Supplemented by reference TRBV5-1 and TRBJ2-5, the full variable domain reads KAGVTQTPRYLIKTRGQQVTLSCSPISGHRSVSWYQQTPGQGLQFLFEYFSETQRNKGNFPGRFSGRQFSNSRSEMNVSTLELGDSALYLCASSLDPRYQETQYFGPGTRLLVL.

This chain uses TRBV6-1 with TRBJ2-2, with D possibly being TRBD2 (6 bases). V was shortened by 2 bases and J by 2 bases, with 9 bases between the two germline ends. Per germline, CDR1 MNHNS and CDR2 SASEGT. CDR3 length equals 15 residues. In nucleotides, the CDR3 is TGTGCCAGCAGTGAATGGGGAGGAAACACCGGGGAGCTGTTTTTT. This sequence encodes CASSEWGGNTGELFF.

The CDR3 DNA is TGTGCCAGCTCACTAGTACGAGGGGGGGGCAATCAGCCCCAGCATTTT. It codes for CASSLVRGGGNQPQHF. The chain couples TRBV18 to TRBJ1-5, with D possibly being TRBD1 (6 bases). V was cut by 4 bases and J by 2 bases, with 15 bases left in between. Germline assignment: CDR1 KGHSH and CDR2 LQKENI. The CDR3 length is 16 residues.

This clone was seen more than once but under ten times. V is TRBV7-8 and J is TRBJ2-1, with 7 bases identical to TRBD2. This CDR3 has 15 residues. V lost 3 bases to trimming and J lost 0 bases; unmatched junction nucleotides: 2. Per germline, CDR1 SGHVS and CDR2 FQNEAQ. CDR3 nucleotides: TGTGCCAGCAGCTTCGGGGGGAGCTCCTACAATGAGCAGTTCTTC. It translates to CASSFGGSSYNEQFF. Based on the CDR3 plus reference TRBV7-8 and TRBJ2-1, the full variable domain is GAGVSQSPRYKVAKRGQDVALRCDPISGHVSLFWYQQALGQGPEFLTYFQNEAQLDKSGLPSDRFFAERPEGSVSTLKIQRTQQEDSAVYLCASSFGGSSYNEQFFGPGTRLTVL.

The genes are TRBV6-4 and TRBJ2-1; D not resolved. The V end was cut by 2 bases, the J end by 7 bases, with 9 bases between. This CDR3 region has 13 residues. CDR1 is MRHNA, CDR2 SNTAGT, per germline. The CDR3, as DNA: TGTGCCAGCAGTGACGTAGCAACGAATGAGCAGTTCTTC. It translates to CASSDVATNEQFF.

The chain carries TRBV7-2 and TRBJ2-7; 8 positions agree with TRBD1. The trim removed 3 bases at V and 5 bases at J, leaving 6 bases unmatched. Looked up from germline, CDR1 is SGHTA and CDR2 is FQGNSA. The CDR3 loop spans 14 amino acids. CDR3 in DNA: TGTGCCAGCAGCTTCGACAGGGGCAACCACGAGCAGTACTTC. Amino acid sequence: CASSFDRGNHEQYF.

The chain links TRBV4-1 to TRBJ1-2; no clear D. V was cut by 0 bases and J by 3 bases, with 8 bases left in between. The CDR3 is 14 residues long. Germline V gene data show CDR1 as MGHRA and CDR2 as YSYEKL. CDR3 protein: CASSQEGRDYGYTF. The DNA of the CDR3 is TGCGCCAGCAGCCAAGAGGGGAGGGACTATGGCTACACCTTC.

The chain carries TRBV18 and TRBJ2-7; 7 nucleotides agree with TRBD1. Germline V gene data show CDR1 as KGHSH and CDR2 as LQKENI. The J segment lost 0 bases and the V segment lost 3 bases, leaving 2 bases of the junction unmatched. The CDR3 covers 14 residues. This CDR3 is CASSPWDSSYEQYF. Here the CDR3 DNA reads TGTGCCAGCTCACCCTGGGACAGCTCCTACGAGCAGTACTTC.

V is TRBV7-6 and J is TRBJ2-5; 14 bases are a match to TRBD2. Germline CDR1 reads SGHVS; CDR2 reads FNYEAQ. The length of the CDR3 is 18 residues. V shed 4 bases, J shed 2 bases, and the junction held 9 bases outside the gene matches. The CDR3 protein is CASSSGLAGGPGQETQYF. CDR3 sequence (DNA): TGTGCCAGCAGCTCCGGACTAGCGGGAGGCCCCGGACAAGAGACCCAGTACTTC.

CDR3 protein: CASSSPRGRDTEAFF. In DNA, the CDR3 is TGTGCCAGCAGTTCCCCGAGGGGGAGGGACACTGAAGCTTTCTTT. The chain is built from TRBV6-5 and TRBJ1-1, with a weak D call TRBD1 (6 bases). Germline loops: CDR1 MNHEY, CDR2 SVGAGI. The CDR3 covers 15 residues. With 4 bases removed from V and 3 bases from J, the gap between germline ends came to 15 bases.

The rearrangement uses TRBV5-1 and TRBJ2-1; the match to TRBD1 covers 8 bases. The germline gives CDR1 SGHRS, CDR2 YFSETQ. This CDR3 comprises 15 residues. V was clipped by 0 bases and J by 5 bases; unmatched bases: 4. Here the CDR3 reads CASSLEGTGNNEQFF. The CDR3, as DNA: TGCGCCAGCAGCTTGGAGGGGACAGGCAACAATGAGCAGTTCTTC. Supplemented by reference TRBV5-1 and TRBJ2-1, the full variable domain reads KAGVTQTPRYLIKTRGQQVTLSCSPISGHRSVSWYQQTPGQGLQFLFEYFSETQRNKGNFPGRFSGRQFSNSRSEMNVSTLELGDSALYLCASSLEGTGNNEQFFGPGTRLTVL.

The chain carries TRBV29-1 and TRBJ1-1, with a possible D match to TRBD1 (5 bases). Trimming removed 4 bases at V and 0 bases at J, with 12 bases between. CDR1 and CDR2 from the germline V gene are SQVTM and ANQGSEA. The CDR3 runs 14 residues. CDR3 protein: CSVATGVMNTEAFF. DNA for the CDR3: TGCAGCGTTGCGACGGGGGTCATGAACACTGAAGCTTTCTTT.

The CDR3 sequence: CASSQGARGYLTEAFF. In DNA, the CDR3 is TGTGCCAGCAGCCAGGGTGCGCGGGGGTATCTCACTGAAGCTTTCTTT. This chain joins TRBV5-4 and TRBJ1-1, with D perhaps TRBD1 (5 bases). Germline values: CDR1 SGHNT, CDR2 YYREEE (reference sequence). This CDR3 is 16 amino acids long. V was trimmed by 4 bases and J by 4 bases, leaving 20 bases between them.

The CDR3 region is CASSLKGGTYEQYF. The CDR3, as DNA: TGTGCCAGCAGCTTGAAAGGCGGAACCTACGAGCAGTACTTC. The chain employs TRBV5-4 and TRBJ2-7; D is uncertain. The germline V and J ends were trimmed by 1 base and 2 bases, with 10 bases remaining between them. Germline V CDR1 and CDR2: SGHNT, YYREEE (reference sequence). The CDR3 extends over 14 amino acids. The full variable domain, its missing parts supplied by reference TRBV5-4 and TRBJ2-7, is ETGVTQSPTHLIKTRGQQVTLRCSSQSGHNTVSWYQQALGQGPQFIFQYYREEENGRGNFPPRFSGLQFPNYSSELNVNALELDDSALYLCASSLKGGTYEQYFGPGTRLTVT.

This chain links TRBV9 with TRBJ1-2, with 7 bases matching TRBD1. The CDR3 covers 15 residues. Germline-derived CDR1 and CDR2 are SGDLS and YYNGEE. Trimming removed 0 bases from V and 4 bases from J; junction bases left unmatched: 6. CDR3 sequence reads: CASSVGNRGTYGYTF. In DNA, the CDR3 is TGTGCCAGCAGCGTAGGGAACAGGGGAACCTATGGCTACACCTTC.

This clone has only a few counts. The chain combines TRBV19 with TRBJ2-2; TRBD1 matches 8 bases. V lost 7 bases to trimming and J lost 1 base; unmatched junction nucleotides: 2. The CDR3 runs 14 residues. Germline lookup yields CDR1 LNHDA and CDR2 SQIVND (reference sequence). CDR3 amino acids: CASMGTGNTGELFF. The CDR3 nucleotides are TGTGCCAGTATGGGGACAGGGAACACCGGGGAGCTGTTTTTT.

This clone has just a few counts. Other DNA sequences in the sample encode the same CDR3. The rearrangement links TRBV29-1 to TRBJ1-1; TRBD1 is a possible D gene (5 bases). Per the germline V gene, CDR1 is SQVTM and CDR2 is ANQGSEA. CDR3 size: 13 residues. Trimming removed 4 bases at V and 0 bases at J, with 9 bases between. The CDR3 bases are TGCAGCGTTGCGGGGGTTTTGAACACTGAAGCTTTCTTT. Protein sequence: CSVAGVLNTEAFF.

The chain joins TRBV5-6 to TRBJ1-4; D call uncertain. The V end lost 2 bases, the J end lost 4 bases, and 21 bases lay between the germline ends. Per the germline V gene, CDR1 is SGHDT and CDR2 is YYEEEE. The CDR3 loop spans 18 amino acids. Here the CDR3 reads CASSFTAGLRTRNEKLFF. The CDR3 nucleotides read TGTGCCAGCAGCTTTACCGCAGGACTCCGCACCCGTAATGAAAAACTGTTTTTT.

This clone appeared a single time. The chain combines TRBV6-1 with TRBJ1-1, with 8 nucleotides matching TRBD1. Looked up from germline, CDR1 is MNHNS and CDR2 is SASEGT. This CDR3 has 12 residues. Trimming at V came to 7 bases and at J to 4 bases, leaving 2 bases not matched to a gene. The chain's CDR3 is CASTRGPTEAFF. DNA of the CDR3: TGTGCCAGCACCAGGGGGCCCACTGAAGCTTTCTTT.

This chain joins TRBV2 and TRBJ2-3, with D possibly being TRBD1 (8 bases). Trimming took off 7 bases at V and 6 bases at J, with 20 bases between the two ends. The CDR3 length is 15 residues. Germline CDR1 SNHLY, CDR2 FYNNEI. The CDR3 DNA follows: TGTGCCAGCAATCTACAGGGGGGGGTCTTGGATACGCAGTATTTT. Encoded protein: CASNLQGGVLDTQYF.

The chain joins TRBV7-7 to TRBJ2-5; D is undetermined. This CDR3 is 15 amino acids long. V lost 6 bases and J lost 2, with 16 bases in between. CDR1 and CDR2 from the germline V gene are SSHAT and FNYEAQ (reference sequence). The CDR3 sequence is CASSPARRLQETQYF. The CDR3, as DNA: TGTGCCAGCAGTCCAGCGAGGCGGCTACAAGAGACCCAGTACTTC. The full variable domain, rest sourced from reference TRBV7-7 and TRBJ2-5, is GAGVSQSPRYKVTKRGQDVTLRCDPISSHATLYWYQQALGQGPEFLTYFNYEAQPDKSGLPSDRFSAERPEGSISTLTIQRTEQRDSAMYRCASSPARRLQETQYFGPGTRLLVL.